Presented here are 14 T cell receptor beta chains from one specimen sequenced in a study of T cell clonality in common variable immunodeficiency. Here immunoSEQ multiplex PCR was the method, and the copy in TCRdb shows in-frame clones only, minus some. The profile covers about 35,000 clones, none occurring a single time. The material sequenced was peripheral blood mononuclear cells. These TCRs come from a person between 18 and 75 years old in good health.

At least ten counts were recorded for this clone. Sequencing ends 3 residues short of the CDR3 end; the germline J gene provides the rest. This chain uses TRBV11-3 with TRBJ2-4, with a possible D match to TRBD2 (6 bases). The CDR3 is 14 amino acids. Trimming took off 5 bases at V and 8 bases at J, with 16 bases between the two ends. The germline CDR1 and CDR2 sequences are SGHNT and YENEEA. CDR3 DNA (partial): TGTGCCAGCAGCGCCGGGACTTTCGAGGACATT. It yields the protein CASSAGTFEDI. The entire CDR3 sequence reads CASSAGTFEDIQYF.

This clone appeared many times. The CDR3 is cut off 3 residues early in the read; its end comes from the germline J gene. This sequence joins TRBV4-1 and TRBJ2-2; the match to TRBD2 covers 12 bases. The CDR3 sequence is 17 residues long. Germline lookup yields CDR1 MGHRA and CDR2 YSYEKL. With 1 base clipped from V and 5 bases from J, the junction kept 5 bases outside the gene matches. CDR3 bases read: TGCGCCAGCAGCCAAGGACTAGCGGGAGTGTTAACCGGGGAG. Translated: CASSQGLAGVLTGE. Given in full, the CDR3 is CASSQGLAGVLTGELFF.

This clone was found many times. The CDR3 is cut off 3 residues early in the read; its end comes from the germline J gene. V gene TRBV20-1 combines with J gene TRBJ1-4, with D possibly TRBD1 on 5 matching bases. Germline V lookup: CDR1 DFQATT, CDR2 SNEGSKA (reference sequence). This CDR3 spans 13 amino acids. Trimming took 1 base from V and 5 from J, leaving 8 bases between them. Incomplete CDR3 DNA: TGCAGTGCTAGAGGACAGCTAAATGAAAAA. Amino acid sequence: CSARGQLNEK. The whole CDR3 reads CSARGQLNEKLFF.

This clone was found a few times. The read ends 3 residues shy of where the CDR3 ends; the end is completed using the germline J gene. The rearrangement joins TRBV18 to TRBJ1-2; 9 positions agree with TRBD1. The germline gives CDR1 KGHSH, CDR2 LQKENI. This CDR3 has 15 residues. The DNA read from the CDR3 is TGTGCCAGCTCACCAGAGGGAAACAGGGGGCACGAC. Translating it yields CASSPEGNRGHD. The full CDR3 sequence reads CASSPEGNRGHDYTF.

This clone was observed at least ten times. The read ends 3 residues shy of where the CDR3 ends; the end is completed using the germline J gene. J is TRBJ2-3 and V is TRBV20-1; weak D call: TRBD2 (5 bases). Per the germline V gene, CDR1 is DFQATT and CDR2 is SNEGSKA (reference sequence). Trimming removed 2 bases at V and 1 base at J, with 13 bases between. The CDR3 sequence is 15 residues long. The sequenced part of the CDR3 DNA is TGCAGTGCTAGATTGAGCGGAGAAGGCACAGATACG. Translating gives CSARLSGEGTDT. The entire CDR3 protein is CSARLSGEGTDTQYF.

This clone was seen repeatedly, ten times or more. The sequenced fragment ends 3 residues before the CDR3 boundary, so the rest is inferred from the germline J gene. The chain links TRBV6-1 to TRBJ2-1, with 7 bases lining up with TRBD1. The germline CDR1 and CDR2 sequences are MNHNS and SASEGT. This CDR3 region has 14 residues. V shed 0 bases, J shed 7 bases, and the junction held 3 bases outside the gene matches. The sequenced CDR3 bases are TGTGCCAGCAGTGAAGCGGGCAGGGGGAATGAG. Amino acid sequence: CASSEAGRGNE. The CDR3 in full is CASSEAGRGNEQFF.

The sample holds many counts of this clone. The sequence runs out 3 residues before the end of the CDR3; the remainder is reconstructed from the germline J gene. This chain links TRBV6-1 with TRBJ2-7, with a possible D match to TRBD1 (6 bases). Trimming cost V 2 bases and J 3 bases, with 11 bases left between them. The CDR3 runs to 14 residues. Germline values: CDR1 MNHNS, CDR2 SASEGT. The part of the CDR3 DNA that was read is TGTGCCAGCAGTGAAATCGACAGGCTCTACGAG. It is translated as CASSEIDRLYE. The complete CDR3 sequence is CASSEIDRLYEQYF.

This clone was observed a few times. CDR3 sequence: CAGGGGYSPLHF. CDR3 DNA (partial): TGTGCCGGGGGGGGCGGATATTCACCC. This rearrangement joins TRBV2 to TRBJ1-6; D may be TRBD1 (6 bases). The CDR3 end lies 3 residues beyond the end of the read and is filled in from the germline J gene. Looked up from germline, CDR1 is SNHLY and CDR2 is FYNNEI. This CDR3 comprises 12 residues. V lost 11 bases, J lost 8 bases, and 13 bases lay in between.

This clone was counted many times. Sequencing ends 3 residues short of the CDR3 end; the germline J gene provides the rest. V gene TRBV5-1 combines with J gene TRBJ2-5; 12 bases are shared with TRBD2. V was clipped by 0 bases and J by 4 bases; unmatched bases: 10. The CDR3 consists of 18 residues. Germline V gene lookup returns CDR1 SGHRS and CDR2 YFSETQ. CDR3: CASSLELAGGPRRETQYF. The part of the CDR3 DNA that was read is TGCGCCAGCAGCTTGGAACTAGCGGGAGGCCCGCGGAGAGAGACC.

A few counts support this clone. The DNA ends 3 residues before the CDR3 does, and the rest of the CDR3 is filled in from the germline J gene. This chain joins TRBV30 and TRBJ1-2; D gene unclear. The CDR3 extends over 14 amino acids. Germline V gives CDR1 GTSNPN, CDR2 SVGIG (reference sequence). The CDR3 is CAWSTTSSYNDYTF. The CDR3 DNA, read in part, is TGTGCCTGGAGTACCACTAGTTCCTACAATGAC. The whole variable domain, filled in from reference TRBV30 and TRBJ1-2, reads SQTIHQWPATLVQPVGSPLSLECTVEGTSNPNLYWYRQAAGRGLQLLFYSVGIGQISSEVPQNLSASRPQDRQFILSSKKLLLSDSGFYLCAWSTTSSYNDYTFGSGTRLTVV.

This clone was counted a few times. Possible read error: a much larger clone is one base away. The CDR3 goes on 3 residues after the read ends, and that part is filled in from the germline J gene. The V and J genes are TRBV7-2 and TRBJ2-3; unclear D gene. The CDR3 consists of 13 residues. Per germline, CDR1 SGHTA and CDR2 FQGNSA. CDR3 sequence reads: CASSPYSNQPQYF. The sequenced CDR3 bases are TGTGCCAGCAGCCCCTATAGCAATCAGCCG.

This clone showed up many times. Read sequence stops 3 residues before the CDR3 end, and the germline J gene provides the missing end. The V gene is TRBV2, the J gene TRBJ2-1; 8 bases map to TRBD2. The CDR3 spans 15 residues. Germline CDR1 reads SNHLY; CDR2 reads FYNNEI. The ends lost 0 bases at V and 8 bases at J; junction bases unmatched: 6. The DNA read from the CDR3 is TGTGCCAGCAGTGAAGCACCAGCGGGGGAGGATGAG. Translating gives CASSEAPAGEDE. The whole CDR3 is CASSEAPAGEDEQFF. Supplemented by reference TRBV2 and TRBJ2-1, the full variable domain reads EPEVTQTPSHQVTQMGQEVILRCVPISNHLYFYWYRQILGQKVEFLVSFYNNEISEKSEIFDDQFSVERPDGSNFTLKIRSTKLEDSAMYFCASSEAPAGEDEQFFGPGTRLTVL.

Ten or more counts support this clone. The read terminates 3 residues before the CDR3 end, so the remaining end is supplied by the germline J gene. The chain recombines TRBV5-5 with TRBJ1-6, with D unclear. The CDR3 runs to 15 residues. The V end lost 0 bases, the J end lost 7 bases, and 11 bases lay between the germline ends. Germline lookup yields CDR1 SGHKS and CDR2 YYEKEE (reference sequence). The sequenced part of the CDR3 DNA is TGTGCCAGCAGCTTGGCCGGAACAGAGAATTCACCC. Its protein is CASSLAGTENSP. The entire CDR3 is CASSLAGTENSPLHF.

This clone was recorded many times. The missing CDR3 end, 3 residues past where the read stops, is filled in from the germline J gene. V gene TRBV5-6 combines with J gene TRBJ1-1; D unclear. The CDR3 has 12 amino acids. Trimming took off 3 bases at V and 6 bases at J, with 9 bases between the two ends. Germline values: CDR1 SGHDT, CDR2 YYEEEE. The sequenced CDR3 bases are TGTGCCAGCAGCTGGGCCAGATCTGAA. It translates to CASSWARSE. The CDR3 in its entirety is CASSWARSEAFF.